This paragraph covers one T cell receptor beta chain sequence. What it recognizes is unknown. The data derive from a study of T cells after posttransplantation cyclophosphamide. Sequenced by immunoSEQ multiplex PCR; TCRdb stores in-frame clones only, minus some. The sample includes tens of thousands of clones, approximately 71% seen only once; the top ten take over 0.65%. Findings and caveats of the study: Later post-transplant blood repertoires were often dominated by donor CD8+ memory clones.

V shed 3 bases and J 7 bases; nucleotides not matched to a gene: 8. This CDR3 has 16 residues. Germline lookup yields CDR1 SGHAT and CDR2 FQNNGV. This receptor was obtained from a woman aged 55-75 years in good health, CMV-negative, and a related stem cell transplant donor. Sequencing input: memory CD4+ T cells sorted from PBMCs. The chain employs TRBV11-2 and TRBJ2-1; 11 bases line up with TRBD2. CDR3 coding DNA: TGTGCCAGCAGCTTGTTAGCGGGAGGGCTTGGGAATGAGCAGTTCTTC. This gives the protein CASSLLAGGLGNEQFF.